This is a list of T cell receptor beta chains from one sample in a study of T cells after posttransplantation cyclophosphamide. This table comes from immunoSEQ multiplex PCR, and its TCRdb copy is limited to in-frame clones, with some not included. The table lists roughly 20,000 clones, 95% to 98% of them singletons. The sequencing sample was made of naive CD4+ T cells sorted from PBMCs. These receptors all stem from a man aged 35 to 55 in good health, CMV-negative, and a related stem cell transplant donor. Both conserved end residues are part of each CDR3. D genes are given only for firm matches. Only some rows state a clone size, as once, few, many or a class for expanded clones.

d_gene: .; v_gene: TRBV28; abundance: .; j_gene: TRBJ2-7; CDR3aa: CASIPQELSKTAYEQYF; CDR3nt: TGTGCCAGCATACCGCAAGAACTTTCCAAAACAGCCTACGAGCAGTACTTC
d_gene: .; v_gene: TRBV30; abundance: .; j_gene: TRBJ1-4; CDR3aa: CAWKKGVVAEKLFF; CDR3nt: TGTGCCTGGAAGAAGGGAGTGGTGGCCGAAAAACTGTTTTTT
d_gene: .; v_gene: TRBV20-1; abundance: .; j_gene: TRBJ2-7; CDR3aa: CSASDYEQYF; CDR3nt: TGCAGTGCGTCAGACTACGAGCAGTACTTC
d_gene: TRBD2; v_gene: TRBV9; abundance: .; j_gene: TRBJ2-2; CDR3aa: CASSVDLAGGPSGELFF; CDR3nt: TGTGCCAGCAGCGTAGATTTAGCGGGAGGGCCTAGCGGGGAGCTGTTTTTT
d_gene: .; v_gene: TRBV5-1; abundance: .; j_gene: TRBJ2-7; CDR3aa: CASSPVGGDLTYEQYF; CDR3nt: TGCGCCAGCAGCCCGGTGGGGGGTGACCTAACCTACGAGCAGTACTTC
d_gene: .; v_gene: TRBV5-5; abundance: .; j_gene: TRBJ2-3; CDR3aa: CASSLDSSSTDTQYF; CDR3nt: TGTGCCAGCAGCTTGGACAGCTCTAGCACAGATACGCAGTATTTT
d_gene: .; v_gene: TRBV10-3; abundance: .; j_gene: TRBJ2-7; CDR3aa: CAISDIRGILTYEQYF; CDR3nt: TGTGCCATCAGTGATATAAGGGGAATATTGACCTACGAGCAGTACTTC
d_gene: .; v_gene: TRBV5-4; abundance: .; j_gene: TRBJ2-1; CDR3aa: CASSFLNEQFF; CDR3nt: TGTGCCAGCAGCTTTCTTAATGAGCAGTTCTTC
d_gene: .; v_gene: TRBV20-1; abundance: .; j_gene: TRBJ2-7; CDR3aa: CSRLVSYEQYF; CDR3nt: TGCAGTCGCCTGGTCTCCTACGAGCAGTACTTC
d_gene: .; v_gene: TRBV6-1; abundance: .; j_gene: TRBJ2-3; CDR3aa: CASSEASGSSTDTQYF; CDR3nt: TGTGCCAGCAGTGAAGCGAGCGGGTCGAGCACAGATACGCAGTATTTT
d_gene: TRBD1; v_gene: TRBV5-4; abundance: once; j_gene: TRBJ1-1; CDR3aa: CASSLWDRRATEAFF; CDR3nt: TGTGCCAGCAGCTTGTGGGACAGGCGGGCGACTGAAGCTTTCTTT
d_gene: TRBD2; v_gene: TRBV5-1; abundance: .; j_gene: TRBJ2-7; CDR3aa: CASSLVLAGGPHEQYF; CDR3nt: TGCGCCAGCAGCTTGGTACTAGCGGGAGGGCCCCACGAGCAGTACTTC
d_gene: .; v_gene: TRBV7-9; abundance: .; j_gene: TRBJ2-7; CDR3aa: CASSLFVGSEQYF; CDR3nt: TGTGCCAGCAGCTTATTCGTAGGGAGTGAGCAGTACTTC
d_gene: .; v_gene: TRBV20-1; abundance: .; j_gene: TRBJ2-7; CDR3aa: CGARDNEQYF; CDR3nt: TGCGGTGCTAGAGATAACGAGCAGTACTTC
d_gene: .; v_gene: TRBV5-1; abundance: .; j_gene: TRBJ2-3; CDR3aa: CASSLARGDTQYF; CDR3nt: TGCGCCAGCAGCTTGGCGAGAGGGGATACGCAGTATTTT
d_gene: .; v_gene: TRBV28; abundance: once; j_gene: TRBJ1-1; CDR3aa: CASILRDTEAFF; CDR3nt: TGTGCCAGCATCCTTCGAGACACTGAAGCTTTCTTT
d_gene: TRBD2; v_gene: TRBV4-2; abundance: .; j_gene: TRBJ2-5; CDR3aa: CASSHAGTSGITETQYF; CDR3nt: TGTGCCAGCAGCCATGCCGGGACTAGCGGGATTACAGAGACCCAGTACTTC
d_gene: .; v_gene: TRBV28; abundance: .; j_gene: TRBJ1-5; CDR3aa: CASRPLDTSNQPQHF; CDR3nt: TGTGCCAGCAGACCCCTCGACACTAGCAATCAGCCCCAGCATTTT
d_gene: .; v_gene: TRBV21-1; abundance: .; j_gene: TRBJ2-7; CDR3aa: CASSKVSENEQYF; CDR3nt: TGTGCCAGCAGCAAAGTGTCGGAGAACGAGCAGTACTTC
d_gene: .; v_gene: TRBV19; abundance: .; j_gene: TRBJ1-1; CDR3aa: CASILHRDLSGMNTEAFF; CDR3nt: TGTGCCAGTATTCTCCACAGGGACCTCAGTGGCATGAACACTGAAGCTTTCTTT
d_gene: .; v_gene: TRBV7-9; abundance: .; j_gene: TRBJ2-5; CDR3aa: CASSSQETQYF; CDR3nt: TGTGCCAGCAGCTCTCAAGAGACCCAGTACTTC
d_gene: TRBD1; v_gene: TRBV7-6; abundance: .; j_gene: TRBJ1-2; CDR3aa: CASSSQGEVGYTF; CDR3nt: TGTGCCAGCAGTTCCCAGGGGGAGGTTGGCTACACCTTC
d_gene: .; v_gene: TRBV5-4; abundance: .; j_gene: TRBJ2-2; CDR3aa: CASTIDRATTGELFF; CDR3nt: TGTGCCAGCACCATCGACAGAGCCACAACCGGGGAGCTGTTTTTT
d_gene: .; v_gene: TRBV5-4; abundance: .; j_gene: TRBJ2-7; CDR3aa: CASSLSLPQGEQYF; CDR3nt: TGTGCCAGCAGCTTGTCACTACCTCAGGGCGAGCAGTACTTC
d_gene: TRBD2; v_gene: TRBV11-3; abundance: .; j_gene: TRBJ2-3; CDR3aa: CASSSRTSGSVNTQYF; CDR3nt: TGTGCCAGCAGCTCTCGGACTAGCGGGAGTGTAAATACGCAGTATTTT
d_gene: TRBD2; v_gene: TRBV7-9; abundance: .; j_gene: TRBJ2-7; CDR3aa: CASSSSGAYEQYF; CDR3nt: TGTGCCAGCAGCTCCAGCGGGGCCTACGAGCAGTACTTC
d_gene: TRBD2; v_gene: TRBV27; abundance: once; j_gene: TRBJ2-1; CDR3aa: CASSLLSGRSYNEQFF; CDR3nt: TGTGCCAGCAGTTTACTCAGCGGGAGGTCCTACAATGAGCAGTTCTTC
d_gene: TRBD2; v_gene: TRBV7-2; abundance: .; j_gene: TRBJ2-1; CDR3aa: CASSSRGDALYNEQFF; CDR3nt: TGTGCCAGCAGCTCCCGGGGGGACGCACTCTACAATGAGCAGTTCTTC